This TCR beta chain was sequenced for a study of neurological immune-mediated disorders. Study-wide results and caveats: The greatest TCR clonal expansion appeared in HTLV-1-associated myelopathy and the smallest, falling below healthy controls, in multiple sclerosis. Expanded clones shared no CDR3 amino acid sequences across subjects, suggesting private repertoires in all groups.

Comments on this clonotype: What it binds is not known. This could be a read error, since a much larger clone is one nucleotide away.

The time point was: longitudinal time-point 3. cDNA synthesis was performed by 5'RACE with 10-nucleotide random UMIs. Over 160 million TCR-beta sequences from 15-18 subjects came from every sequencing run. MiXCR, applied by TCRdb to the 5' RACE reads, yields one record per CDR3 protein. The sample has under 130,000 distinct CDR3 sequences; under 14% are singletons. Trimming shortened V by 5 bases and J by 4 bases, and 16 bases separated the two germline ends. Germline V gene sequence: CDR1 LGHNT, CDR2 FRNRAP. There are 15 residues in the CDR3. The material sequenced was PBMCs. This sequence originates from a female donor with HTLV-1-associated myelopathy (HAM/TSP). The chain recombines TRBV12-5 with TRBJ2-3, with D unclear. Here the CDR3 DNA reads TGTGCTAGTGGTCCCGAGACCTCTCAGGCAGATACGCAGTATTTT. Its translation is CASGPETSQADTQYF.